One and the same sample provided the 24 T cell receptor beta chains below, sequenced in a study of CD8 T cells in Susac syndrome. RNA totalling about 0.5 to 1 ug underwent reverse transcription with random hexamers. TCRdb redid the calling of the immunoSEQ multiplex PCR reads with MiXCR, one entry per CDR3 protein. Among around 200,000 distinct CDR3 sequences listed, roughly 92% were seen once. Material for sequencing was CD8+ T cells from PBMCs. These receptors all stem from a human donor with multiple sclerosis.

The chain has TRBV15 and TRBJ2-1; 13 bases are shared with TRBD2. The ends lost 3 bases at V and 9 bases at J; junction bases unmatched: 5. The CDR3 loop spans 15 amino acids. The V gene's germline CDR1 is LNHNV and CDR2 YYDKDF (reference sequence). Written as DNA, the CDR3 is TGTGCCACCAGCAGTCGGACTAGCGGGGGTACTGAGCAGTTCTTC. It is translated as CATSSRTSGGTEQFF.

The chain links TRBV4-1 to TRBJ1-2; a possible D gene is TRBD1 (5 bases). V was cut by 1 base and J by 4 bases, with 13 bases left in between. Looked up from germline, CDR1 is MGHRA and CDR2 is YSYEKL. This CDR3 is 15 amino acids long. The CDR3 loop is CASSQVGGIAYGYTF. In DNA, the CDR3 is TGCGCCAGCAGCCAAGTGGGGGGGATCGCCTATGGCTACACCTTC.

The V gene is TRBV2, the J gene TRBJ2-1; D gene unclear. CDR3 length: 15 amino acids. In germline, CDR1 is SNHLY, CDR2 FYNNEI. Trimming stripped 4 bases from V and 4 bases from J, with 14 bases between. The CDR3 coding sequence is TGTGCCAGCAGTGCCCGGGCGAATCCATACAATGAGCAGTTCTTC. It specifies CASSARANPYNEQFF. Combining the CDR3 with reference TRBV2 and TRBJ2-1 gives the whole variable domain EPEVTQTPSHQVTQMGQEVILRCVPISNHLYFYWYRQILGQKVEFLVSFYNNEISEKSEIFDDQFSVERPDGSNFTLKIRSTKLEDSAMYFCASSARANPYNEQFFGPGTRLTVL.

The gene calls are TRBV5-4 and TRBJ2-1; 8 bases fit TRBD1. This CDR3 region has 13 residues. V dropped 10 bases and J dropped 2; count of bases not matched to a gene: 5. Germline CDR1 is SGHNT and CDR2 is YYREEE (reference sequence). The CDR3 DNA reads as TGTGCCGTAGGGGACAGGACCTACAATGAGCAGTTCTTC. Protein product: CAVGDRTYNEQFF.

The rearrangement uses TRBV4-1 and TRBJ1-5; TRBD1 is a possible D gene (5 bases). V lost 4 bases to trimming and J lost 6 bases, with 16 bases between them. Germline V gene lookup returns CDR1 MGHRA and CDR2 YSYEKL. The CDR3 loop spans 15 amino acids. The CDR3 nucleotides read TGCGCCAGCAGCCGAGCTTCACAGGCGGGTCAGCCCCAGCATTTT. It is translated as CASSRASQAGQPQHF.

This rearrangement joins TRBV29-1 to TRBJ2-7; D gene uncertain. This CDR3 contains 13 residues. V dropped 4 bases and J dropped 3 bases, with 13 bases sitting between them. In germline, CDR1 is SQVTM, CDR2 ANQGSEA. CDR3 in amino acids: CSVVTTPNYEQYF. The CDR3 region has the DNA TGCAGCGTTGTAACGACACCTAACTACGAGCAGTACTTC.

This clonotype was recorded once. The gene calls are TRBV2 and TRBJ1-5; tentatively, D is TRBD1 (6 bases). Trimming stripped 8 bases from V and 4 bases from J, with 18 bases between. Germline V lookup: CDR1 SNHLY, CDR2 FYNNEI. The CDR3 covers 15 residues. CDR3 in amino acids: CASRRGPPINQPQHF. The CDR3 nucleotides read TGTGCCAGCCGCAGGGGACCACCTATTAATCAGCCCCAGCATTTT.

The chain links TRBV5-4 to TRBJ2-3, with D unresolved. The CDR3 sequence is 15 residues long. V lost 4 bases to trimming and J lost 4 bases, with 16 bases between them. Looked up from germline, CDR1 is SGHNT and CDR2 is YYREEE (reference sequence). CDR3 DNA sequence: TGTGCCAGCAGCCCGTATGGGCGAGATCCAGATACGCAGTATTTT. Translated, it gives CASSPYGRDPDTQYF.

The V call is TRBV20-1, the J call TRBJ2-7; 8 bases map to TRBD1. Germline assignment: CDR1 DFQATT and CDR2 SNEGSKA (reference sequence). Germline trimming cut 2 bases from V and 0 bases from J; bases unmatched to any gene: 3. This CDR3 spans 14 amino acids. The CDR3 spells CSARHRGSSYEQYF. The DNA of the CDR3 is TGCAGTGCTAGACACAGGGGGAGCTCCTACGAGCAGTACTTC.

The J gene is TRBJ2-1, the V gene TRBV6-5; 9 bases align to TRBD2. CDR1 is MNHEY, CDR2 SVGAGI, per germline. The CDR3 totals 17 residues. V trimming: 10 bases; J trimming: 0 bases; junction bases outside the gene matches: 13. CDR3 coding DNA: TGTGCCACCATTTCGAATATAGCGGGAGACTCCTACAATGAGCAGTTCTTC. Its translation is CATISNIAGDSYNEQFF.

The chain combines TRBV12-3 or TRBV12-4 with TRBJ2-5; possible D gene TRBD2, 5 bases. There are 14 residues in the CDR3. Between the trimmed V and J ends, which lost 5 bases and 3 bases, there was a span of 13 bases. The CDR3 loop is CASSPDFSEETQYF. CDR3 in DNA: TGTGCCAGCAGTCCGGACTTCTCCGAAGAGACCCAGTACTTC.

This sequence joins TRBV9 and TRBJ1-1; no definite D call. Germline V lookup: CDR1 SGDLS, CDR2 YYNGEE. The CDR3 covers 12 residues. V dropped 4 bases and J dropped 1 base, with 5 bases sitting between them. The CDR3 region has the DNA TGTGCCAGCAGCACAGCGAACACTGAAGCTTTCTTT. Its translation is CASSTANTEAFF. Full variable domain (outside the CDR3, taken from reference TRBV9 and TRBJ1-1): DSGVTQTPKHLITATGQRVTLRCSPRSGDLSVYWYQQSLDQGLQFLIQYYNGEERAKGNILERFSAQQFPDLHSELNLSSLELGDSALYFCASSTANTEAFFGQGTRLTVV.

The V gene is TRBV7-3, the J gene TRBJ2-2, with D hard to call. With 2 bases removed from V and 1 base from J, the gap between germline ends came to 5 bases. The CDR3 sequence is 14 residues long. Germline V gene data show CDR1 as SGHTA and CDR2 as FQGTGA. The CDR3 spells CASSLHRNTGELFF. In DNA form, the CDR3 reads TGTGCCAGCAGCTTACACAGGAACACCGGGGAGCTGTTTTTT.

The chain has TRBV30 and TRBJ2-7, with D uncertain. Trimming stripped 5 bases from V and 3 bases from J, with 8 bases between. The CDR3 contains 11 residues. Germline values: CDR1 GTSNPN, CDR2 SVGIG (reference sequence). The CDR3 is CAWSDGYEQYF. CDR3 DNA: TGTGCCTGGTCCGACGGCTACGAGCAGTACTTC.

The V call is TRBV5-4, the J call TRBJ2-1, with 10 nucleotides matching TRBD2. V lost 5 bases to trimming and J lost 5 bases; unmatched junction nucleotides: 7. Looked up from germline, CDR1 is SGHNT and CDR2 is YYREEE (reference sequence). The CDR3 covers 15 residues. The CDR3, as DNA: TGTGCCAGCAGACGTCTAGCGGGGGTAAACAATGAGCAGTTCTTC. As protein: CASRRLAGVNNEQFF.

The CDR3 nucleotides read TGTGCCAGCAGACAGGGGGCCCGGCCTGAAGCTTTCTTT. This gives the protein CASRQGARPEAFF. This chain connects TRBV12-3 or TRBV12-4 to TRBJ1-1; 9 nucleotides align to TRBD1. V dropped 6 bases and J dropped 6; count of bases not matched to a gene: 5. CDR3 length: 13 residues.

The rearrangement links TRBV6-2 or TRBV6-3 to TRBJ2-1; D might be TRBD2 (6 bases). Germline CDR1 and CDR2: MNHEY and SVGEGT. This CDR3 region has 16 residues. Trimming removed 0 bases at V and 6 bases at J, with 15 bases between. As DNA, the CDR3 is TGTGCCAGCAGTTACTCGATCGCGGGGCGTTTCAATGAGCAGTTCTTC. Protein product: CASSYSIAGRFNEQFF.

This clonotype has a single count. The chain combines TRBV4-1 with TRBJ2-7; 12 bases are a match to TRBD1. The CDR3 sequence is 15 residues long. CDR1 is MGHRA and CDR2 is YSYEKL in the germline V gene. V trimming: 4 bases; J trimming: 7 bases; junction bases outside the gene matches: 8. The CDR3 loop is CASSLSGQGALEQYF. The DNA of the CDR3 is TGCGCCAGCAGCCTCTCGGGACAGGGGGCGTTAGAGCAGTACTTC.

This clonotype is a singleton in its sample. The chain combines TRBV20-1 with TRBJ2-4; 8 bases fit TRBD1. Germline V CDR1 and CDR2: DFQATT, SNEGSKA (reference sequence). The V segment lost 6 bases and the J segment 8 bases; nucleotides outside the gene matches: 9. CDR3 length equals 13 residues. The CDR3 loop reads CSAHGQGQDIQYF. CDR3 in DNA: TGCAGTGCCCACGGACAGGGTCAAGACATTCAGTACTTC.

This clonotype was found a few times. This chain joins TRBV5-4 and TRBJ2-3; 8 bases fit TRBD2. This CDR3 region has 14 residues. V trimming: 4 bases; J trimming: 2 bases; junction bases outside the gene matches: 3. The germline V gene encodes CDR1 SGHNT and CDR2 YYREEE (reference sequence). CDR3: CASSGTRNTDTQYF. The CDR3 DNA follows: TGTGCCAGCAGCGGGACTAGGAACACAGATACGCAGTATTTT.

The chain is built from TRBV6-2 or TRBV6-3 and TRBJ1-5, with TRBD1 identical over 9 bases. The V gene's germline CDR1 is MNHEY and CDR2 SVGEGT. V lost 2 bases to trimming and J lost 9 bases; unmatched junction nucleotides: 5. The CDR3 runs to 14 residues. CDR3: CASSYMTGGSPQHF. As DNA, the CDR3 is TGTGCCAGCAGTTACATGACAGGGGGTTCGCCCCAGCATTTT.

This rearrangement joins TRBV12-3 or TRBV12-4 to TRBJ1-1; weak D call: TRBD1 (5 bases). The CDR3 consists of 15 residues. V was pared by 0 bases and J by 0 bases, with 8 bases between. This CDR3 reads CASSLAGELNTEAFF. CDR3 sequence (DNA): TGTGCCAGCAGTTTAGCAGGGGAGTTGAACACTGAAGCTTTCTTT.

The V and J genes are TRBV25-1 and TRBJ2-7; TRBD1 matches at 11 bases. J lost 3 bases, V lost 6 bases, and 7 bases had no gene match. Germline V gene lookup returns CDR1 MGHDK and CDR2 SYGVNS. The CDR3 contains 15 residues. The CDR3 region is CASSDSGTGGYEQYF. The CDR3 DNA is TGTGCCAGCAGCGATTCCGGGACAGGGGGCTACGAGCAGTACTTC.

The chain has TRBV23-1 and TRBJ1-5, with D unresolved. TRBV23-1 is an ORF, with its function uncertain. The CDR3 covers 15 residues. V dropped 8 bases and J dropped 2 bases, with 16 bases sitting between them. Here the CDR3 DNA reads TGCGCCAGCGGCCCCCTAGGTCGTCGCAATCAGCCCCAGCATTTT. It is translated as CASGPLGRRNQPQHF.